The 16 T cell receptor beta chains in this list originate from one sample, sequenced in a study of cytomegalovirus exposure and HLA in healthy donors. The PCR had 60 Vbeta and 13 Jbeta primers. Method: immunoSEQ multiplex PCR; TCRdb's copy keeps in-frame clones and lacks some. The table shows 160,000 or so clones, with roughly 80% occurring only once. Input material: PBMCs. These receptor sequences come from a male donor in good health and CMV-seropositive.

The CDR3, as DNA: TGTGCCAGCAGCTTAGGGGACAGGGGCTCCTACAATGAGCAGTTCTTC. Translated, it gives CASSLGDRGSYNEQFF. V and J are TRBV7-9 and TRBJ2-1; TRBD1 agrees at 10 bases. There are 16 residues in the CDR3. Trimming took 1 base from V and 0 from J; bases not matched to a gene: 0. From germline, CDR1 is SEHNR and CDR2 FQNEAQ (reference sequence). Filled out from reference TRBV7-9 and TRBJ2-1, the complete variable domain reads DTGVSQNPRHKITKRGQNVTFRCDPISEHNRLYWYRQTLGQGPEFLTYFQNEAQLEKSRLLSDRFSAERPKGSFSTLEIQRTEQGDSAMYLCASSLGDRGSYNEQFFGPGTRLTVL.

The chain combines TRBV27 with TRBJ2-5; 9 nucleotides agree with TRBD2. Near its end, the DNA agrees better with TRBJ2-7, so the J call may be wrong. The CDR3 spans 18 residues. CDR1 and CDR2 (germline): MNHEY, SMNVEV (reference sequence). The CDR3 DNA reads TGTGCCAGCAGTATCCGGACGGCAATTAGCGGGAGTTCCTACGAGCAGTACTTC. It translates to CASSIRTAISGSSYEQYF.

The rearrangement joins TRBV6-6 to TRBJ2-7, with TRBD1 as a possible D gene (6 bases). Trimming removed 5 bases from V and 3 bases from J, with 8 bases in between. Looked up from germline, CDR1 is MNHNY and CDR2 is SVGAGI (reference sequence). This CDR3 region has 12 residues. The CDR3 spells CASSRTVYEQYF. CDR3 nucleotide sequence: TGTGCCAGCAGTAGGACAGTCTACGAGCAGTACTTC.

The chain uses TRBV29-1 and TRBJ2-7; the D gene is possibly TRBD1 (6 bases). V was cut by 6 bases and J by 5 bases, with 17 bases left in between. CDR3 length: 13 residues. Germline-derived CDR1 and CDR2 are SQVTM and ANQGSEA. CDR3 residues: CSVSGTTTHEQYF. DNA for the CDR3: TGCAGCGTAAGTGGGACAACAACCCACGAGCAGTACTTC.

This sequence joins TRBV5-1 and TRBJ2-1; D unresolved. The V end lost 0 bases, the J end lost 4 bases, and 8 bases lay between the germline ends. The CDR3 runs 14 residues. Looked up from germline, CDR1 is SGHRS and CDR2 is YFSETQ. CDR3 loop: CASSLAPVYNEQFF. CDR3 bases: TGCGCCAGCAGCTTGGCTCCCGTTTACAATGAGCAGTTCTTC.

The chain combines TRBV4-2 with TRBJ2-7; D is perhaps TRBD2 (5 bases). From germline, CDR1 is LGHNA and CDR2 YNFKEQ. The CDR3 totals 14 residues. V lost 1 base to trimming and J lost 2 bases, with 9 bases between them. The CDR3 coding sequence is TGTGCCAGCAGCCAAGTTGCCGGGACCTACGAGCAGTACTTC. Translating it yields CASSQVAGTYEQYF.

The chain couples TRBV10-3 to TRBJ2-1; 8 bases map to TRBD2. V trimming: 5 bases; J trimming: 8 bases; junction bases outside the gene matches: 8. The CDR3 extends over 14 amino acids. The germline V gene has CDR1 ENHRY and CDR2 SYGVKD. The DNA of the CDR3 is TGTGCCATCAGTTCCGGGACTAGGAGTGATGAGCAGTTCTTC. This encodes CAISSGTRSDEQFF.

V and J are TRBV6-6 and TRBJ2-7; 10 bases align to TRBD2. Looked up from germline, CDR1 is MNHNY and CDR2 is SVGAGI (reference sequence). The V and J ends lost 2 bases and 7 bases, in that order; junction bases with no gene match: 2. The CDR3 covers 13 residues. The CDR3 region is CASSYLTSGEQYF. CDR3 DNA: TGTGCCAGCAGTTACCTGACTAGCGGGGAGCAGTACTTC.

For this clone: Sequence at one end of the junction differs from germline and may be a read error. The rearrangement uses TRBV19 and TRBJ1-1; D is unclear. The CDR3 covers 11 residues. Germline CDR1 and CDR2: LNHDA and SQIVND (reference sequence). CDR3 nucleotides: TGCGAGAACGGGATGAACACTGAAGCTTTCTTT. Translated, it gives CENGMNTEAFF.

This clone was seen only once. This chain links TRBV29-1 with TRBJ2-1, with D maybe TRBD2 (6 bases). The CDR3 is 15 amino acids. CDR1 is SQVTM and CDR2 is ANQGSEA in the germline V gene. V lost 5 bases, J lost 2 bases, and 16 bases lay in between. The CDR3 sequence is CSVQNREWTYNEQFF. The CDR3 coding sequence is TGCAGCGTTCAAAATCGGGAGTGGACCTACAATGAGCAGTTCTTC.

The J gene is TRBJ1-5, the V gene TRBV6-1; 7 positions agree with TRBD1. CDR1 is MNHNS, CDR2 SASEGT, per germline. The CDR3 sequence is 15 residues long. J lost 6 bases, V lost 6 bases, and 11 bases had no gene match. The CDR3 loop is CASSGQVGSSQPQHF. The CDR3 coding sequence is TGTGCCAGCAGCGGACAGGTGGGGTCCAGTCAGCCCCAGCATTTT.

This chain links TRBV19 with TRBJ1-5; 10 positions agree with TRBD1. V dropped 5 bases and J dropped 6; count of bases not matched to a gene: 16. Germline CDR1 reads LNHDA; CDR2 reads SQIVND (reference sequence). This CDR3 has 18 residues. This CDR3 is CASSLRQGANLRSQPQHF. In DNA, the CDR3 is TGTGCCAGTAGTCTGAGACAGGGGGCTAATTTACGGAGTCAGCCCCAGCATTTT.

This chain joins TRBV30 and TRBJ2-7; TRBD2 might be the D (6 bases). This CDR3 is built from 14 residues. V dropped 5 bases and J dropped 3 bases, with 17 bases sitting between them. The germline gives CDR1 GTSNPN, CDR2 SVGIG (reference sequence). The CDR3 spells CAWQKGLSLYEQYF. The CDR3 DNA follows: TGTGCCTGGCAAAAGGGACTGAGCCTCTACGAGCAGTACTTC.

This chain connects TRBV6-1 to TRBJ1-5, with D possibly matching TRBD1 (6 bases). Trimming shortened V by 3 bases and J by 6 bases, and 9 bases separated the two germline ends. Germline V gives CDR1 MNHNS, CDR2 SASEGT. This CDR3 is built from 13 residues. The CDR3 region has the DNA TGTGCCAGCAGTGAGGGGGCACGTCAGCCCCAGCATTTT. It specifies CASSEGARQPQHF.

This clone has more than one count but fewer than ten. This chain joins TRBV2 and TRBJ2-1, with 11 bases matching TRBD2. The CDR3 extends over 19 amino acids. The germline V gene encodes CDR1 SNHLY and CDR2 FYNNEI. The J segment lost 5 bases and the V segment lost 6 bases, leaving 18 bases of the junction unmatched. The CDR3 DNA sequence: TGTGCCAGCAGAAAACTCCGGACTAGCGGGCGCTATGGGAACAATGAGCAGTTCTTC. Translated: CASRKLRTSGRYGNNEQFF. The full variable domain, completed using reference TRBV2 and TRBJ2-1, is EPEVTQTPSHQVTQMGQEVILRCVPISNHLYFYWYRQILGQKVEFLVSFYNNEISEKSEIFDDQFSVERPDGSNFTLKIRSTKLEDSAMYFCASRKLRTSGRYGNNEQFFGPGTRLTVL.

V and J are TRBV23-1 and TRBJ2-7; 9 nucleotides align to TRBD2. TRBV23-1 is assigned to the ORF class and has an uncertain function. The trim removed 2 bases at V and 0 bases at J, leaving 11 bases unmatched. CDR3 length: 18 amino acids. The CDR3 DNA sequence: TGCGCCAGCAGTCAAGCCCAAGGGCTAGCGGGGAGCTCCTACGAGCAGTACTTC. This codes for CASSQAQGLAGSSYEQYF.